The clone carrying this T cell receptor (beta chain) was detected a few times. This sample stems from a study of identical twins. Unmatched junction bases numbered 4, after V lost 2 bases and J lost 2 bases. The germline gives CDR1 MNHEY, CDR2 SVGAGI. This CDR3 is 15 amino acids long. TCRdb called the 5' RACE reads again in MiXCR, with one record for every CDR3 protein. The repertoire holds 510,000 or so distinct CDR3 sequences, with 13% to 15% as singletons. In addition, the sample was reused for a study of yellow fever vaccine responses in identical twins.

The clonotype originates from a woman aged 18 to 35 in good health. Sequenced sample: CD4+ T cells sorted from blood. This chain uses TRBV6-5 with TRBJ2-5; 8 nucleotides line up with TRBD1. In nucleotides, the CDR3 is TGTGCCAGCAGTTACCGAGGGACAGGTCAAGAGACCCAGTACTTC. As protein: CASSYRGTGQETQYF.